Below are 7 T cell receptor beta chains sequenced from a single sample in a study of T cell repertoires in cytomegalovirus infection. TCRdb ran MiXCR on the reads and lists one entry per CDR3 protein. The data show roughly 250,000 distinct CDR3 sequences, 9% to 15% seen once. Material: PBMCs. The receptors originated from a human donor in good health (CMV status not recorded). Some clones in this sample may be carry-over from other donors' samples.

This clonotype came up many times. The J gene is TRBJ2-2, the V gene TRBV7-3; TRBD2 agrees at 8 bases. This CDR3 has 15 residues. V shed 4 bases and J 1 base; nucleotides not matched to a gene: 2. Germline V gives CDR1 SGHTA, CDR2 FQGTGA. CDR3 in DNA: TGTGCCAGCAGCTGGAGCGGGGGGAACACCGGGGAGCTGTTTTTT. It yields the protein CASSWSGGNTGELFF.

This clonotype was counted ten times or more. The chain uses TRBV5-1 and TRBJ2-2; D unresolved. Germline CDR1 SGHRS, CDR2 YFSETQ. V was clipped by 1 base and J by 1 base, with 8 bases between them. The CDR3 length is 15 residues. The chain's CDR3 is CASSLIPENTGELFF. CDR3 coding DNA: TGCGCCAGCAGCTTGATCCCGGAGAACACCGGGGAGCTGTTTTTT.

This clonotype has at least ten counts. V and J are TRBV7-2 and TRBJ2-1; 8 bases line up with TRBD2. The CDR3 consists of 16 residues. V trimming: 1 base; J trimming: 1 base; junction bases outside the gene matches: 3. In germline, CDR1 is SGHTA, CDR2 FQGNSA. The CDR3 region is CASSLVLAGSYNEQFF. CDR3 nucleotides: TGTGCCAGCAGCTTAGTGCTAGCGGGTTCCTACAATGAGCAGTTCTTC.

There are many counts of this clonotype. CDR3 loop: CASSQEGDNTGELFF. CDR3 coding DNA: TGCGCCAGCAGCCAAGAAGGGGACAACACCGGGGAGCTGTTTTTT. This chain joins TRBV4-3 and TRBJ2-2; the D gene could be TRBD1 or TRBD2 (5 bases each). Per germline, CDR1 LGHNA and CDR2 YSLEER. Between the trimmed V and J ends, which lost 0 bases and 2 bases, there was a span of 7 bases. CDR3 length: 15 amino acids.

This clonotype was seen at least ten times. The gene calls are TRBV20-1 and TRBJ1-5; 8 bases map to TRBD1. Per germline, CDR1 DFQATT and CDR2 SNEGSKA (reference sequence). V was clipped by 3 bases and J by 4 bases; unmatched bases: 8. The CDR3 is 15 residues long. The chain's CDR3 is CSARRGGQGNQPQHF. The DNA for the CDR3 is TGCAGTGCTAGGAGGGGCGGACAGGGTAATCAGCCCCAGCATTTT.

This clonotype has more than one count but fewer than ten. The V gene is TRBV19, the J gene TRBJ2-7; 10 bases agree with TRBD1. V was pared by 10 bases and J by 0 bases, with 6 bases of the junction left unmatched. This CDR3 comprises 14 residues. Germline CDR1 and CDR2: LNHDA and SQIVND (reference sequence). CDR3: CATSGTGASYEQYF. The CDR3 DNA follows: TGTGCCACTTCCGGGACAGGGGCCTCCTACGAGCAGTACTTC. The variable domain in full, completed from reference TRBV19 and TRBJ2-7, reads DGGITQSPKYLFRKEGQNVTLSCEQNLNHDAMYWYRQDPGQGLRLIYYSQIVNDFQKGDIAEGYSVSREKKESFPLTVTSAQKNPTAFYLCATSGTGASYEQYFGPGTRLTVT.

This clonotype was recorded a few times. The chain carries TRBV29-1 and TRBJ1-1; D is unresolved. CDR1 SQVTM and CDR2 ANQGSEA come from the germline V gene. The CDR3 length is 15 residues. Trimming took off 0 bases at V and 0 bases at J, with 11 bases between the two ends. The CDR3 nucleotides read TGCAGCGTTGAAGAATTAAGAGGGATGAACACTGAAGCTTTCTTT. Encoded protein: CSVEELRGMNTEAFF.